This T cell receptor beta chain was identified during a study of cytotoxic CD8 clonotypes in ibrutinib-treated CLL. This clone was seen only once. Its antigen remains unidentified. Targeted sequencing depth ranged from 1 in 200,000 to 1 in 1 million T cells. Libraries were prepared by immunoSEQ multiplex PCR; TCRdb keeps only in-frame clonotypes and omits some of them. Among approximately 320,000 clones, 67% were seen once, and the ten largest hold just under 6.5%. Study results and limitations: The clonality rise at ibrutinib response reflected private clonotype expansion.

J was trimmed by 0 bases and V by 2 bases; bases with no gene match: 2. Germline V gene sequence: CDR1 SGHVS, CDR2 FQNEAQ. The CDR3 length is 15 residues. The chain employs TRBV7-8 and TRBJ2-7; 9 positions match TRBD2. Here the sequenced sample was PBMCs, taken after 36 months of ibrutinib treatment. This clonotype was obtained from a human donor with chronic lymphocytic leukemia. CDR3 sequence (DNA): TGTGCCAGCAGCTTAACGACTAGCGGCTCCTACGAGCAGTACTTC. Translated, it gives CASSLTTSGSYEQYF.